This TCR beta chain was found in a study of identical twins. This clonotype was seen ten or more times. No antigen is known for it. J gave up 7 bases and V 6 bases, and 4 bases lay outside the gene matches. The CDR3 runs 13 residues. Germline V gene data show CDR1 as SGHTA and CDR2 as FQGTGA. Unique molecular identifiers were in the cDNA, with template-switch universal primer binding. TCRdb redid the calling of the 5' RACE reads with MiXCR, one entry per CDR3 protein. The table has 400,000 to 650,000 distinct CDR3 sequences, 20% to 25% seen once. Study-wide results and limits: Partial confounding of zero-insertion analyses by invariant MAIT and iNKT cells was possible.

This sample also appeared in a second study, on T cells expressing NK-cell markers. From that paper: Sorted CD3+CD56+NKG2C+, CD3+CD56+NKG2C- and CD3+CD56-NKG2C+ T-cell subsets were beta-chain profiled. These same clonotypes (in a few donors) also led the CD3+CD56-NKG2C+ fraction.

J is TRBJ2-1 and V is TRBV7-3, with 9 bases fitting TRBD2. This TCR was sampled from a woman between 18 and 30 years old in good health. The material sequenced was CD4+ T cells sorted from blood. Here the CDR3 reads CASSSGRGNEQFF. The CDR3 DNA sequence: TGTGCCAGCAGTAGCGGGAGAGGGAATGAGCAGTTCTTC.